Sequencing of this T cell receptor (beta chain) was carried out in a study of identifying expanded T cells in peripheral blood. Study outcomes and limitations: Variance in clone template counts between approximately two-week samples significantly increased with total template count across all healthy donors.

Germline loops: CDR1 SGHTA, CDR2 FQGTGA. The CDR3 runs 14 residues. V shed 4 bases and J 9 bases; nucleotides not matched to a gene: 7. Clones were sequenced by immunoSEQ multiplex PCR, and TCRdb holds only the in-frame ones, with some missing. The data hold about 110,000 clones, with 88% observed a single time. Collection occurred without any documented infections or immune events in donors. On this clone: Antigen unknown.

This chain links TRBV7-3 with TRBJ2-1; TRBD2 aligns across 9 bases. The TCR comes from a person aged 18 to 75 in good health. The material sequenced was blood. CDR3 in DNA: TGTGCCAGCAGCTCCGGGACTAGCTTAGGTGAGCAGTTCTTC. Its translation is CASSSGTSLGEQFF.